These 7 T cell receptor beta chains share one sample of origin, sequenced in a study of T cells in tuberculosis. As for time point: new active TB diagnosis, blood taken before or within 7 days of starting treatment. Measured with immunoSEQ multiplex PCR; TCRdb has only the in-frame clones, and not every one. This table has tens of thousands of clones, 94% appearing once. Material: PBMCs, obtained at tuberculosis diagnosis. These receptors were obtained from an adult with tuberculosis.

The V call is TRBV5-1, the J call TRBJ1-4, with TRBD1 matching over 9 bases. V shed 4 bases, J shed 7 bases, and the junction held 8 bases outside the gene matches. The CDR3 totals 15 residues. Per the germline V gene, CDR1 is SGHRS and CDR2 is YFSETQ. The CDR3 sequence: CASSTGTGSVEKLFF. The CDR3 DNA follows: TGCGCCAGCAGCACCGGGACAGGGTCGGTTGAAAAACTGTTTTTT. Variable domain in full (rest from reference TRBV5-1 and TRBJ1-4): KAGVTQTPRYLIKTRGQQVTLSCSPISGHRSVSWYQQTPGQGLQFLFEYFSETQRNKGNFPGRFSGRQFSNSRSEMNVSTLELGDSALYLCASSTGTGSVEKLFFGSGTQLSVL.

This sequence joins TRBV19 and TRBJ2-3, with D possibly being TRBD2 (5 bases). The V and J ends lost 5 bases and 0 bases respectively, with 15 bases between them. This CDR3 has 16 residues. Germline-derived CDR1 and CDR2 are LNHDA and SQIVND (reference sequence). CDR3: CASSPWTDFSTDTQYF. As DNA, the CDR3 is TGTGCCAGTAGTCCCTGGACGGACTTCAGCACAGATACGCAGTATTTT.

The chain employs TRBV7-9 and TRBJ1-1; no firm D call. CDR1 and CDR2 (germline): SEHNR, FQNEAQ (reference sequence). This CDR3 is built from 14 residues. Trimming removed 3 bases from V and 12 bases from J, with 20 bases in between. In DNA form, the CDR3 reads TGTGCCAGCAGCTTTCCCGAACGGGGTGACTCACCTTTCTTT. Translation gives CASSFPERGDSPFF.

The chain links TRBV6-4 to TRBJ1-2; D is unresolved. CDR3 size: 13 residues. Germline loops: CDR1 MRHNA, CDR2 SNTAGT. Trimming pared 2 bases from V and 4 bases from J, leaving 8 bases between. DNA for the CDR3: TGTGCCAGCAGTGACGAGGGTTCCTATGGCTACACCTTC. Amino acids: CASSDEGSYGYTF.

The V gene is TRBV2, the J gene TRBJ1-5; 8 nucleotides agree with TRBD1. V was pared by 7 bases and J by 7 bases, with 12 bases of the junction left unmatched. This CDR3 spans 15 amino acids. The germline CDR1 and CDR2 sequences are SNHLY and FYNNEI. CDR3 sequence (DNA): TGTGCCAGCAAGTTATCAGGGGGCGTTCGGCAGCCCCAGCATTTT. This encodes CASKLSGGVRQPQHF.

The chain links TRBV23-1 to TRBJ1-2; D is uncertain. TRBV23-1 is labeled an ORF, and its function is uncertain. V was cut by 4 bases and J by 2 bases, with 20 bases left in between. The length of the CDR3 is 17 residues. The CDR3: CASSPRGGIHTNYGYTF. The CDR3 bases are TGCGCCAGCAGTCCCCGGGGAGGGATCCACACCAACTATGGCTACACCTTC.

The gene calls are TRBV27 and TRBJ2-1; 9 bases line up with TRBD1. Germline V gene sequence: CDR1 MNHEY, CDR2 SMNVEV (reference sequence). This CDR3 is 14 amino acids long. V shed 6 bases and J 4 bases; nucleotides not matched to a gene: 4. CDR3 region: CASRGQGNYNEQFF. In DNA form, the CDR3 reads TGTGCCAGCAGGGGACAGGGTAATTACAATGAGCAGTTCTTC.